This TCR beta chain was captured by sequencing in a study of blood T cell repertoires in COVID-19. Whole-study context: Samples of COVID-19 (acute and convalescent) were obtained from the United States, Italy and Spain. The analysed material was cDNA or gDNA that came from T cells, B-cell-depleted T cells, or PBMCs.

Sequencing was performed with immunoSEQ multiplex PCR; in TCRdb, only in-frame clones are kept and a portion is missing. Among around 130,000 clones listed, roughly 84% were seen once. The germline V gene has CDR1 SEHNR and CDR2 FQNEAQ (reference sequence). The CDR3 runs to 15 residues. V lost 5 bases, J lost 1 base, and 13 bases lay in between. This clone was recorded only once. This chain connects TRBV7-9 to TRBJ2-3; possible D gene TRBD2, 5 bases. The origin of this receptor is an elderly woman with acute or convalescent COVID-19. The sample comprised peripheral blood. In DNA form, the CDR3 reads TGTGCCAGCAGCCATGGAGGCCGTCGCACAGATACGCAGTATTTT. It yields the protein CASSHGGRRTDTQYF. Full variable domain (rest looked up from reference TRBV7-9 and TRBJ2-3): DTGVSQNPRHKITKRGQNVTFRCDPISEHNRLYWYRQTLGQGPEFLTYFQNEAQLEKSRLLSDRFSAERPKGSFSTLEIQRTEQGDSAMYLCASSHGGRRTDTQYFGPGTRLTVL.